Given below is one T cell receptor (beta chain) in context. The antigen is undetermined. The CDR3 end lies 3 residues beyond the end of the read and is filled in from the germline J gene. This sample was included in a study of T cells in women clearing cervical HPV infection. Study findings and constraints: CIN3+ cases had significantly higher TCR richness than controls; evenness did not differ.

Sequencing was performed with immunoSEQ multiplex PCR; in TCRdb, only in-frame clones are kept and a portion is missing. The sample data list about 35,000 clones. Trimming took 3 bases from V and 5 from J; bases not matched to a gene: 3. This CDR3 is built from 15 residues. CDR1 and CDR2 (germline): KGHSH, LQKENI. The chain couples TRBV18 to TRBJ2-2; the match to TRBD2 covers 10 bases. The receptor was derived from a woman between 18 and 70 years old with a cervical HPV16 infection that either progressed to CIN3+ or cleared (not recorded which). Sequenced material: blood buffy coat. The CDR3 region is CASSPASGSTGELFF. The sequenced part of the CDR3 DNA is TGTGCCAGCTCACCTGCTAGCGGGAGTACCGGGGAG.